The 28 T cell receptor beta chains below come from one sample, sequenced in a study of OX40 agonist ivuxolimab in advanced cancers. TCRdb's copy holds only in-frame clones and misses some; the assay was immunoSEQ multiplex PCR. The profile covers around 66,000 clones, with approximately 93% appearing a single time and 15% to 20% taken by the ten largest. Sequenced here: CD4+ or CD8+ T cells sorted from blood, sampled in a trial of the OX40 agonist ivuxolimab. Receptor source: an adult with an advanced solid tumor such as melanoma, head and neck, liver or kidney cancer.

V and J are TRBV27 and TRBJ2-5; 11 bases fit TRBD1. Germline assignment: CDR1 MNHEY and CDR2 SMNVEV (reference sequence). V shed 4 bases, J shed 5 bases, and the junction held 3 bases outside the gene matches. The CDR3 contains 14 residues. The CDR3 sequence is CASSSGQGVETQYF. The CDR3 DNA follows: TGTGCCAGCAGTTCGGGACAGGGGGTTGAGACCCAGTACTTC.

The rearrangement joins TRBV27 to TRBJ1-4; perhaps TRBD1 as D (6 bases). The V end was cut by 8 bases, the J end by 7 bases, with 20 bases between. The germline gives CDR1 MNHEY, CDR2 SMNVEV (reference sequence). CDR3 length: 15 amino acids. CDR3 DNA: TGTGCCAGCCAGAGGGGGGTACCAGGCTCTGAAAAACTGTTTTTT. It is translated as CASQRGVPGSEKLFF.

This clone has a count of ten or more. CDR3 sequence: CATSRGTAMNTEAFF. DNA for the CDR3: TGTGCCACCAGCAGAGGAACGGCAATGAACACTGAAGCTTTCTTT. This chain uses TRBV15 with TRBJ1-1; no reliable D call. V lost 1 base to trimming and J lost 0 bases, with 9 bases between them. The CDR3 sequence is 15 residues long. Germline-derived CDR1 and CDR2 are LNHNV and YYDKDF (reference sequence).

In the case of this clone: The same CDR3 arises from other DNA sequences in this sample as well. The V and J genes are TRBV27 and TRBJ2-1; D call uncertain. This CDR3 is built from 11 residues. The V gene lost 7 bases and the J gene lost 4 bases, with 5 bases spanning the gap. The germline V gene has CDR1 MNHEY and CDR2 SMNVEV (reference sequence). This CDR3 reads CASTLYNEQFF. The CDR3 DNA is TGTGCCAGCACCCTTTACAATGAGCAGTTCTTC.

The V gene is TRBV27, the J gene TRBJ2-2; D gene uncertain. V lost 2 bases and J lost 6, with 10 bases in between. Germline V gene data show CDR1 as MNHEY and CDR2 as SMNVEV (reference sequence). CDR3 length equals 14 residues. The CDR3 bases are TGTGCCAGCAGTTTAAATGCAGGCCCCGGGGAGCTGTTTTTT. Protein product: CASSLNAGPGELFF.

This chain joins TRBV7-2 and TRBJ2-1, with D unclear. The CDR3 contains 15 residues. CDR1 is SGHTA, CDR2 FQGNSA, per germline. Between the trimmed V and J ends, which lost 4 bases and 0 bases, there was a span of 10 bases. CDR3 sequence (DNA): TGTGCCAGCAGCTCCACTTTTAGCTCCTACAATGAGCAGTTCTTC. This sequence encodes CASSSTFSSYNEQFF.

The CDR3, as DNA: TGTGCCAGCAGTGAAGTTGCGACAGGGGCACAAGAGACCCAGTACTTC. Its protein is CASSEVATGAQETQYF. J is TRBJ2-5 and V is TRBV6-1, with 8 bases aligning to TRBD1. The junction had 6 bases not matched to a gene; V was cut back by 1 base and J by 2 bases. The CDR3 contains 16 residues. Germline lookup yields CDR1 MNHNS and CDR2 SASEGT.

This clone was recorded only once. DNA of the CDR3: TGTGCCAGTAGTATAAGCAATCAGCCCCAGCATTTT. Protein: CASSISNQPQHF. The rearrangement joins TRBV19 to TRBJ1-5, with no clear D. Trimming cost V 2 bases and J 1 base, with 0 bases left between them. In germline, CDR1 is LNHDA, CDR2 SQIVND (reference sequence). The CDR3 loop spans 12 amino acids.

In DNA form, the CDR3 reads TGTGCCAGCAGCCCGGGACAGGGGTATGGCTACACCTTC. Residues: CASSPGQGYGYTF. The rearrangement links TRBV11-2 to TRBJ1-2; TRBD1 matches 10 bases. Germline V gene lookup returns CDR1 SGHAT and CDR2 FQNNGV. J was trimmed by 5 bases and V by 5 bases; bases with no gene match: 2. The CDR3 spans 13 residues.

The V and J genes are TRBV29-1 and TRBJ1-2; the D is unclear. V lost 0 bases and J 3 bases, leaving 8 bases between the germline ends. Germline V gene lookup returns CDR1 SQVTM and CDR2 ANQGSEA. The CDR3 sequence is 13 residues long. CDR3 DNA: TGCAGCGTTGAAGATCGCCTTGACTATGGCTACACCTTC. Protein sequence: CSVEDRLDYGYTF.

This clone is a singleton in its sample. This chain uses TRBV5-6 with TRBJ2-7, with 11 positions matching TRBD1. Germline V gene sequence: CDR1 SGHDT, CDR2 YYEEEE. The ends lost 3 bases at V and 5 bases at J; junction bases unmatched: 4. The length of the CDR3 is 14 residues. The CDR3 spells CASSYGQGADEQYF. CDR3 bases: TGTGCCAGCAGCTATGGACAGGGGGCGGACGAGCAGTACTTC.

This CDR3 reads CASSVGGDTNYGYTF. CDR3 coding DNA: TGTGCCAGCAGCGTTGGGGGAGACACTAACTATGGCTACACCTTC. The rearrangement links TRBV9 to TRBJ1-2; possible D gene TRBD1, 5 bases. V was pared by 2 bases and J by 0 bases, with 11 bases between. The CDR3 loop spans 15 amino acids. CDR1 is SGDLS, CDR2 YYNGEE, per germline. The complete variable domain, with remaining parts taken from reference TRBV9 and TRBJ1-2, reads DSGVTQTPKHLITATGQRVTLRCSPRSGDLSVYWYQQSLDQGLQFLIQYYNGEERAKGNILERFSAQQFPDLHSELNLSSLELGDSALYFCASSVGGDTNYGYTFGSGTRLTVV.

The chain combines TRBV4-1 with TRBJ2-2, with 7 bases that match TRBD1. Germline V CDR1 and CDR2: MGHRA, YSYEKL. Germline trimming cut 1 base from V and 5 bases from J; bases unmatched to any gene: 7. The CDR3 runs 16 residues. The CDR3, as DNA: TGCGCCAGCAGCCAAGTGGGGCCAGGGGGTACCGGGGAGCTGTTTTTT. Its translation is CASSQVGPGGTGELFF.

The rearrangement uses TRBV11-2 and TRBJ2-3; tentative D call: TRBD1 (5 bases). There are 15 residues in the CDR3. Germline V gene data show CDR1 as SGHAT and CDR2 as FQNNGV. With 4 bases removed from V and 5 bases from J, the gap between germline ends came to 16 bases. The CDR3 loop reads CASSSWGASQDTQYF. The CDR3 nucleotides read TGTGCCAGCAGCTCGTGGGGCGCAAGTCAAGATACGCAGTATTTT.

This chain connects TRBV19 to TRBJ1-1; TRBD1 aligns across 11 bases. V lost 3 bases to trimming and J lost 4 bases; unmatched junction nucleotides: 4. Germline CDR1 and CDR2: LNHDA and SQIVND (reference sequence). The CDR3 covers 15 residues. CDR3 nucleotides: TGTGCCAGTAGTATGTCCGGGACAGGGGGCACTGAAGCTTTCTTT. Translation: CASSMSGTGGTEAFF.

This chain connects TRBV28 to TRBJ2-5; the D call may be TRBD1 or TRBD2 (5 bases each). Looked up from germline, CDR1 is MDHEN and CDR2 is SYDVKM. Trimming took off 5 bases at V and 3 bases at J, with 19 bases between the two ends. The CDR3 length is 16 residues. Here the CDR3 DNA reads TGTGCCAGCAGTACTCGGGGCTTGAGGGTAAAAGAGACCCAGTACTTC. This gives the protein CASSTRGLRVKETQYF. Supplemented by reference TRBV28 and TRBJ2-5, the full variable domain reads DVKVTQSSRYLVKRTGEKVFLECVQDMDHENMFWYRQDPGLGLRLIYFSYDVKMKEKGDIPEGYSVSREKKERFSLILESASTNQTSMYLCASSTRGLRVKETQYFGPGTRLLVL.

The chain has TRBV4-1 and TRBJ2-7; D remains ambiguous. V was shortened by 1 base and J by 2 bases, with 12 bases between the two germline ends. Germline-derived CDR1 and CDR2 are MGHRA and YSYEKL. The CDR3 runs to 15 residues. CDR3 bases: TGCGCCAGCAGCCAAGTCCACGACATTACCTACGAGCAGTACTTC. Residues: CASSQVHDITYEQYF.

A few counts support this clone. V usage is TRBV10-3 and J usage is TRBJ1-2, with no clear D. The CDR3 is 14 residues long. V lost 10 bases, J lost 3 bases, and 18 bases lay in between. CDR1 ENHRY and CDR2 SYGVKD come from the germline V gene. As DNA, the CDR3 is TGTGCCAGCCGCCCGGGGTATTCGGACTATGGCTACACCTTC. Amino acid sequence: CASRPGYSDYGYTF.

The chain links TRBV19 to TRBJ1-5; weak D call: TRBD1 (5 bases). The CDR3 totals 14 residues. V lost 2 bases and J lost 2, with 7 bases in between. Germline loops: CDR1 LNHDA, CDR2 SQIVND (reference sequence). The CDR3 nucleotides are TGTGCCAGTAGTATACGGGGGGGCAATCAGCCCCAGCATTTT. This translates into CASSIRGGNQPQHF.

This clone was counted between two and nine times. The gene calls are TRBV7-8 and TRBJ2-2; 9 bases are a match to TRBD2. V lost 2 bases to trimming and J lost 4 bases; unmatched junction nucleotides: 8. This CDR3 spans 17 amino acids. Germline assignment: CDR1 SGHVS and CDR2 FQNEAQ. DNA of the CDR3: TGTGCCAGCAGCTTATATAGCGGGGGCGCACTCACCGGGGAGCTGTTTTTT. Translated: CASSLYSGGALTGELFF.

The V gene is TRBV15, the J gene TRBJ1-5; no definite D call. The V and J ends lost 4 bases and 6 bases respectively, with 10 bases between them. The germline gives CDR1 LNHNV, CDR2 YYDKDF (reference sequence). CDR3 length: 13 amino acids. The CDR3 sequence: CATSKSYGQPQHF. The CDR3 DNA reads TGTGCCACCAGCAAGAGTTACGGTCAGCCCCAGCATTTT.

The V and J genes are TRBV4-1 and TRBJ1-2; D ambiguous. The length of the CDR3 is 14 residues. V was pared by 4 bases and J by 3 bases, with 12 bases between. CDR1 MGHRA and CDR2 YSYEKL come from the germline V gene. This chain's CDR3 is CASSPWERDYGYTF. In DNA, the CDR3 is TGCGCCAGCAGCCCCTGGGAGCGCGACTATGGCTACACCTTC.

The rearrangement links TRBV7-8 to TRBJ2-7; 9 nucleotides line up with TRBD2. The CDR3 is 15 residues long. Trimming removed 5 bases from V and 2 bases from J; junction bases left unmatched: 7. Germline V gives CDR1 SGHVS, CDR2 FQNEAQ. DNA of the CDR3: TGTGCCAGCAGCCCAATAGCGGGGGCAGCCTACGAGCAGTACTTC. This gives the protein CASSPIAGAAYEQYF.

This clone is a singleton in its sample. The CDR3 loop is CASSQVVGVAQETQYF. The CDR3 bases are TGCGCCAGCAGCCAAGTGGTAGGGGTGGCCCAAGAGACCCAGTACTTC. J is TRBJ2-5 and V is TRBV4-1; the D gene is possibly TRBD1 (5 bases). The germline V gene has CDR1 MGHRA and CDR2 YSYEKL. Trimming cost V 1 base and J 1 base, with 13 bases left between them. The CDR3 has 16 amino acids.

The chain combines TRBV7-3 with TRBJ2-7; either TRBD1 or TRBD2 may fit D (5 bases each). CDR1 is SGHTA, CDR2 FQGTGA, per germline. The ends were cut back, 3 bases at V and 5 bases at J, with 20 bases in the middle. The CDR3 runs 16 residues. CDR3 in DNA: TGTGCCAGCAGCTTGCCTCCCGGGACCGAGCCCCACGAGCAGTACTTC. It codes for CASSLPPGTEPHEQYF. Full variable domain (missing parts from reference TRBV7-3 and TRBJ2-7): GAGVSQTPSNKVTEKGKYVELRCDPISGHTALYWYRQSLGQGPEFLIYFQGTGAADDSGLPNDRFFAVRPEGSVSTLKIQRTERGDSAVYLCASSLPPGTEPHEQYFGPGTRLTVT.

This chain uses TRBV10-3 with TRBJ2-5; D not resolved. Germline CDR1 ENHRY, CDR2 SYGVKD. V was clipped by 8 bases and J by 0 bases, with 10 bases between them. The CDR3 extends over 13 amino acids. The CDR3 DNA is TGTGCCATCGCCCGGCAGGACCAAGAGACCCAGTACTTC. It encodes CAIARQDQETQYF.

The rearrangement uses TRBV5-1 and TRBJ2-7; D remains ambiguous. CDR3 size: 13 residues. CDR1 and CDR2 from the germline V gene are SGHRS and YFSETQ. V was trimmed by 0 bases and J by 3 bases, leaving 7 bases between them. CDR3 nucleotide sequence: TGCGCCAGCAGCTTGGGAGGTTTCTACGAGCAGTACTTC. Translating it yields CASSLGGFYEQYF.

The chain combines TRBV28 with TRBJ1-6, with D hard to call. The V gene's germline CDR1 is MDHEN and CDR2 SYDVKM. The CDR3 is made up of 14 amino acids. Trimming removed 1 base from V and 11 bases from J, with 12 bases in between. The CDR3 DNA sequence: TGTGCCAGCAGTTTATTCTCACCGTCGACACCCCTCCACTTT. This encodes CASSLFSPSTPLHF.